This T cell receptor beta chain originates from a study of T cells in Graves' hyperthyroidism and ophthalmopathy. The wider study: Peripheral blood specimens were obtained at initial diagnosis, prior to any treatment.

Findings of the study overall: Blood shared most expanded thyroid clonotypes above 0.001.

Amplification of TCR beta CDR3 regions was performed using RNA transcripts as template. Using the HTBI primer set, a first-round RT-PCR was run on the TCR CDR3. TCRdb re-called the multiplex PCR reads with MiXCR, one entry per CDR3 protein. The sample records a few hundred thousand distinct CDR3 sequences, around 17% being singletons. Germline V gene data show CDR1 as MNHEY and CDR2 as SMNVEV (reference sequence). V lost 5 bases to trimming and J lost 9 bases, with 20 bases between them. This CDR3 contains 15 residues. Diagnoses were established using clinical symptoms, serum thyroxine and TRAb, thyroid ultrasound and orbital computed tomography. This clonotype has more than one count but fewer than ten. Its antigen is unidentified. This may be a read error: a much more frequent sequence differs by one nucleotide.

The clonotype originates from a man aged 35 to 55 with Graves' hyperthyroidism. The chain joins TRBV27 to TRBJ1-5; the D is unclear. Sequenced sample: blood. The CDR3 loop reads CASSTLGRVRGPQHF. The CDR3 DNA follows: TGTGCCAGCAGTACCTTAGGACGGGTCAGAGGGCCCCAGCATTTT.